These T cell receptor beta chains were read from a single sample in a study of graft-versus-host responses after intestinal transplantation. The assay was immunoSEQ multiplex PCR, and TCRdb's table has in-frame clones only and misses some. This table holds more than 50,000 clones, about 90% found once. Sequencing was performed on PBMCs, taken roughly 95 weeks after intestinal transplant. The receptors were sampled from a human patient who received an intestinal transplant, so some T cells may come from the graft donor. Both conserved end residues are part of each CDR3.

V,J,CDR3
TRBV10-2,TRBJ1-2,CATQGQSNYGYTF
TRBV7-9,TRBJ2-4,CASSLDGLGGHF
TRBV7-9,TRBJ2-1,CASSLQRGEYNEQFF
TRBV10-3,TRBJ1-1,CAITEPGGSTEAFF
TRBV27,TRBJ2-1,CASSFSTFLAGGNNEQFF
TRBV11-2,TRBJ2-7,CASSLWGRQGSDEQYF
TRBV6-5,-,CASSYGGSTYEQYF
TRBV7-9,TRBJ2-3,CASSEGPDTQYF
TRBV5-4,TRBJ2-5,CASSPPRQETQYF
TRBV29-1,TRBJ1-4,CSVRGQANEKLFF
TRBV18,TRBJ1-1,CASSRPENTEAFF
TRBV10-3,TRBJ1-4,CAISESGDVKLFF
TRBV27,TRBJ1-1,CASSSGSTEAFF
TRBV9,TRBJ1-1,CASSVSGTGGSEAFF
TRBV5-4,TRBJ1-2,CASSGGGPGNYGYTF
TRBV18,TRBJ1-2,CASSPDRELYGYTF
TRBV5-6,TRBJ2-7,CASSWGGADYEQYF
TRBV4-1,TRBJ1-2,CASSQVSGTHYGYTF
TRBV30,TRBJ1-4,CAWSHSGIRFEKLFF
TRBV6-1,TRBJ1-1,CASSEPVWVRDRPEAFF
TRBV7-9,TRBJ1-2,CASTLSGYGYTF
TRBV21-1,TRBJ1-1,CASSKGLRGLSITEAFF
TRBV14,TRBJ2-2,CASSHPTGWDTGELFF
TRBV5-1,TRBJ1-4,CASSQHPDRGSWEKLFF
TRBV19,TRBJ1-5,CASTIGQGNQPQHF
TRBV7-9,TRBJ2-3,CASSFSGGPTDTQYF
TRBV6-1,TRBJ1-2,CASMSHNYGYTF
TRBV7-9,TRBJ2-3,CASSLDGGGTDTQYF
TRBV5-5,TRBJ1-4,CASSVGRLNEKLFF
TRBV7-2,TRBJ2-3,CASSLVGQGIDTQYF
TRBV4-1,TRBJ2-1,CASSQDIPYYNEQFF
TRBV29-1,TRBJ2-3,CSVEGQATDTQYF
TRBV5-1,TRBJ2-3,CASSLILGDTQYF
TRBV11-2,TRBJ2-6,CASSRGPAGGIGANVLTF
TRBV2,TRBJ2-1,CASSGRAGVGNEQFF
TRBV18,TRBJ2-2,CASSPNRGDTGELFF
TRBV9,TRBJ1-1,CASSEDRLTEAFF
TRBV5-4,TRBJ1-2,CASSTDGGSYTF
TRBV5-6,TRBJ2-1,CASSLTPTGLNEQFF
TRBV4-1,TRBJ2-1,CASSHAPTGGGGHNEQFF
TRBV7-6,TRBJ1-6,CASSLARAYNSPLHF
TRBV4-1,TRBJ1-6,CASSQVPPSSYNSPLHF
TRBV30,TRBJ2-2,CAWSGLVLIPGLAITNTGELFF
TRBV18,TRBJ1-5,CASSPATGVNQPQHF
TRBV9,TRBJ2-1,CASSVELADYNEQFF
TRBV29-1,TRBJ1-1,CSVSRVETEAFF
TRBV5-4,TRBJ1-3,CASSFSGSGNTIYF
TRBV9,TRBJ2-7,CASSLSGDSYEQYF
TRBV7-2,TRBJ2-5,CASSSRGPAKETQYF
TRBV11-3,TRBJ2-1,CASSLSRQTGNEQFF
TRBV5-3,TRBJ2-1,CARSLRGGAGSDNEQFF
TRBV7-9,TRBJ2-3,CASSLSGGVTDTQYF